This is a list of T cell receptor beta chains from one sample in a study of a mutant IDH1 vaccine in newly diagnosed glioma. Their cognate antigens are unknown. Sequencing was performed with immunoSEQ multiplex PCR; in TCRdb, only in-frame clones are kept and a portion is missing. The table lists tens of thousands of clones, roughly 90% of them singletons. The starting material was PBMCs, obtained from a glioma patient whose treatment included an IDH1 peptide vaccine. These receptors all come from a woman aged 45 to 65 with glioma. Each CDR3 is given with its conserved first and last residue. A D gene is named only where the DNA matches it firmly.

. TRBJ2-3 TRBV7-8 TGTGCCAGCAGTCCTCGAGACGGGGCAGATACGCAGTATTTT CASSPRDGADTQYF
TRBD1 TRBJ1-3 TRBV5-1 TGCGCCAGCAGCTTGGTGACAGGGGTTGGAAACACCATATATTTT CASSLVTGVGNTIYF
. TRBJ2-3 TRBV14 TGTGCCAGCAGCCAAGCGAGGCGAGATACGCAGTATTTT CASSQARRDTQYF
. TRBJ1-2 TRBV10-3 TGTGCCATCAGTTCCTACTATGGCTACACCTTC CAISSYYGYTF
. TRBJ1-1 TRBV4-2 TGTGCCAGCAGCCAAGACCCCAGGCTGGGGAACACTGAAGCTTTCTTT CASSQDPRLGNTEAFF
. TRBJ2-2 TRBV5-1 TGCGCCAGCAGCTGGGGCGGGGCGTCGACCACCGGGGAGCTGTTTTTT CASSWGGASTTGELFF
. TRBJ2-1 TRBV28 TGTGCCAGCAGAGGACTACACACGAGATACAATGAGCAGTTCTTC CASRGLHTRYNEQFF
. TRBJ2-3 TRBV5-1 TGCGCCAGCAGCCTCGCACTGGGGGGAGACACAGATACGCAGTATTTT CASSLALGGDTDTQYF
TRBD1 TRBJ1-4 TRBV25-1 TGTGCCAGCAGTGAGGGGACAGCTAATGAAAAACTGTTTTTT CASSEGTANEKLFF
. TRBJ2-7 TRBV27 TGTGCCAGCAGCCTCTTTAAGGGGGGCCACGAGCAGTACTTC CASSLFKGGHEQYF
. TRBJ2-5 TRBV29-1 TGCAGCGGTGGAGAGGAAGAGACCCAGTACTTC CSGGEEETQYF
. TRBJ1-2 TRBV30 TGTGCCTGGAATTTCAAGGGGGACTATGGCTACACCTTC CAWNFKGDYGYTF
. TRBJ2-3 TRBV4-2 TGTGCCAGCAGCCAACTACATGGTAGCTCCACAGATACGCAGTATTTT CASSQLHGSSTDTQYF
TRBD2 TRBJ2-3 TRBV27 TGTGCCAGCAGTTTATACGGAGCGGGAGGCTACACAGATACGCAGTATTTT CASSLYGAGGYTDTQYF
. TRBJ2-7 TRBV6-5 TGTGCCAGCAGCATGTCCATGGGTTACGAGCAGTACTTC CASSMSMGYEQYF
. TRBJ1-5 TRBV6-1 TGTGCCAGCAGTGAAGCGATTGGGGGGCGGCAGCCCCAGCATTTT CASSEAIGGRQPQHF
. TRBJ2-7 TRBV4-1 TGCGCCAGCAGCCAAGATAGTGTCAGAACCTACGAGCAGTACTTC CASSQDSVRTYEQYF
. TRBJ2-1 TRBV27 TGTGCCAGCAGTTTAGCCCAGAGGTCCTACAATGAGCAGTTCTTC CASSLAQRSYNEQFF